This T cell receptor (beta chain) was recovered during a study of shared clonotypes between healthy human individuals. General observations from the study: On the whole, naive subsets had larger estimated richness than memory subsets had. Sample collection involved blood only; tissue repertoires are likely different.

A word on this clone: Antigen: not known.

The table came from immunoSEQ multiplex PCR; TCRdb's copy has only in-frame clones and leaves some out. The top ten clones hold over 0.1% of a sample with 2 million to 2.5 million clones, roughly 95% of them seen once. The V gene lost 5 bases and the J gene lost 3 bases, with 14 bases spanning the gap. From germline, CDR1 is MNHEY and CDR2 SVGAGI. The CDR3 is 14 amino acids. This sequence originates from a man younger than 30 in good health. Sequencing input: naive CD4+ T cells sorted from blood. Subset: CD45RA+ positively selected. The chain joins TRBV6-5 to TRBJ2-7; D uncertain. CDR3 in amino acids: CASSEKPTIYEQYF. The CDR3, as DNA: TGTGCCAGCAGTGAAAAACCGACGATCTACGAGCAGTACTTC.